The clone carrying this T cell receptor (beta chain) has at least ten counts. Its cognate antigen is unknown. This entry comes from a study of T-cell reconstitution after alpha-beta-depleted transplantation in children. Study-level findings and limits: Once a year had passed after transplant, T-cell counts and diversity came mostly from newly produced T cells. At around two months after transplant, the alpha-beta T cells were reportedly derived from several hundred expanded clones that came from non-depleted graft cells. Recipient T cells and thymic progenitors that survived gave rise to the high TCRbeta diversity observed at day 60 in some patients.

V was cut by 1 base and J by 10 bases, with 8 bases left in between. Germline V gene data show CDR1 as SGHDN and CDR2 as FVKESK. There are 12 residues in the CDR3. Preparation of the TCRbeta library was carried out with unique molecular identifiers. TCRdb passed the PCR reads through MiXCR, listing each CDR3 protein once. Of over 150,000 distinct CDR3 sequences listed, 5.5% to 7% were seen once; the top ten hold approximately 6%. The specimen was PBMCs, collected before TCRalphabeta/CD19-depleted stem cell transplant. The V gene is TRBV14, the J gene TRBJ2-1; D unresolved. The TCR originated in a boy aged 2 to 9 with acute lymphoblastic leukemia, due to receive a stem cell transplant. The CDR3 loop is CASSQGKNEQFF. In DNA, the CDR3 is TGTGCCAGCAGCCAAGGGAAGAACGAGCAGTTCTTC.